This note documents a single T cell receptor beta chain sequence. Method: immunoSEQ multiplex PCR; TCRdb's copy keeps in-frame clones and lacks some. The sample holds some 89,000 clones, roughly nine tenths seen once. The data stem from a study of control samples from healthy donors and cancer patients. Losses at the gene ends were 5 bases for V and 4 bases for J; bases not matched to a gene: 10. The CDR3 loop spans 16 amino acids. The V gene's germline CDR1 is PRHDT and CDR2 FYEKMQ (reference sequence). Sequenced sample: blood. The rearrangement links TRBV13 to TRBJ2-5; 10 bases agree with TRBD1. The TCR sequence derives from a young man in good health. CDR3 sequence reads: CASSPSRQGARETQYF. The CDR3 DNA sequence: TGTGCCAGCAGCCCTTCCCGACAGGGGGCGCGAGAGACCCAGTACTTC.